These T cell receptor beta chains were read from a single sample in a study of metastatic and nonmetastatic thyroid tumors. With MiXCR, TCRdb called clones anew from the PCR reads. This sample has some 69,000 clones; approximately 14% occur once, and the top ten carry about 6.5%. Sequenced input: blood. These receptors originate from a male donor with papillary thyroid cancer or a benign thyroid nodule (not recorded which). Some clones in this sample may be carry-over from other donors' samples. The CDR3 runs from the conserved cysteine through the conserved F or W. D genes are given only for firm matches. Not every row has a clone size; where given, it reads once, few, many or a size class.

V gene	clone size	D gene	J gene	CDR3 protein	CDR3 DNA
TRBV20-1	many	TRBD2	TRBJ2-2	CSARGEREEWNTGELFF	TGCAGTGCTAGAGGGGAGCGGGAGGAATGGAACACCGGGGAGCTGTTTTTT
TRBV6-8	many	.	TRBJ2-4	CASPRKNIQYF	TGTGCCAGCCCGCGCAAAAACATTCAGTACTTC
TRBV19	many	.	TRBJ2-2	CASYTRGGLRKNTGELFF	TGTGCCAGTTATACTAGGGGGGGCCTTAGAAAGAACACCGGGGAGCTGTTTTTT
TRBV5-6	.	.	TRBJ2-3	CASSFDGGVSDTQYF	TGTGCCAGCAGCTTTGACGGAGGCGTGTCAGATACGCAGTATTTT
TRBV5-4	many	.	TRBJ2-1	CASSLTGGSSYNEQFF	TGTGCCAGCAGCTTGACCGGGGGAAGCTCCTACAATGAGCAGTTCTTC
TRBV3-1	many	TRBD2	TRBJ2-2	CASSQELMAGVTGELFF	TGTGCCAGCAGCCAAGAGTTGATGGCGGGAGTAACCGGGGAGCTGTTTTTT
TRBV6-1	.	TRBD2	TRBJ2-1	CASSDSAGGNNEQFF	TGCGCCAGCAGTGACTCCGCGGGAGGGAACAATGAGCAGTTCTTC
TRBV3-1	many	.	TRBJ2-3	CASSQVQPGADTQYF	TGTGCCAGCAGCCAAGTCCAGCCGGGGGCAGATACGCAGTATTTT
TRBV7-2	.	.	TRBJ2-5	CASSSSGGLAETQYF	TGTGCCAGCAGCTCCTCCGGGGGACTGGCAGAGACCCAGTACTTC
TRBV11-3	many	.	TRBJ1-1	CASSLTANTEAFF	TGTGCCAGCAGCTTGACAGCGAACACTGAAGCTTTCTTT
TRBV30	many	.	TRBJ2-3	CAWSPGGRGTDTQYF	TGTGCCTGGAGCCCCGGGGGGCGTGGGACAGATACGCAGTATTTT
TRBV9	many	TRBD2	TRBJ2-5	CASSSRLAGGETQYF	TGTGCCAGCAGCTCTCGACTAGCGGGAGGGGAGACCCAGTACTTC
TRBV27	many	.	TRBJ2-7	CASSPRQGGSPYEQYF	TGTGCCAGCAGCCCTCGCCAAGGAGGGTCACCCTACGAGCAGTACTTC
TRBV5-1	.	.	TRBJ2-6	CASSLEANALTF	TGCGCCAGCAGCTTGGAAGCCAACGCCCTTACTTTC
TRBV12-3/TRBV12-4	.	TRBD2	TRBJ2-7	CASSSDLGIAGSYEQCF	TGTGCCAGCAGCAGCGATTTGGGAATAGCGGGCTCCTACGAGCAGTGCTTC
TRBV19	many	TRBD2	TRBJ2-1	CASSKGLAVSYNEQFF	TGTGCCAGTAGTAAGGGACTAGCGGTCTCCTACAATGAGCAGTTCTTC
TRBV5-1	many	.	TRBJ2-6	CASSLAVGGWSGANVLTF	TGCGCCAGCAGCTTGGCCGTAGGGGGATGGTCTGGGGCCAACGTCCTGACTTTC
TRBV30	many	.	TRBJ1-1	CAWSGIGENTEAFF	TGTGCCTGGAGTGGGATCGGGGAGAACACTGAAGCTTTCTTT